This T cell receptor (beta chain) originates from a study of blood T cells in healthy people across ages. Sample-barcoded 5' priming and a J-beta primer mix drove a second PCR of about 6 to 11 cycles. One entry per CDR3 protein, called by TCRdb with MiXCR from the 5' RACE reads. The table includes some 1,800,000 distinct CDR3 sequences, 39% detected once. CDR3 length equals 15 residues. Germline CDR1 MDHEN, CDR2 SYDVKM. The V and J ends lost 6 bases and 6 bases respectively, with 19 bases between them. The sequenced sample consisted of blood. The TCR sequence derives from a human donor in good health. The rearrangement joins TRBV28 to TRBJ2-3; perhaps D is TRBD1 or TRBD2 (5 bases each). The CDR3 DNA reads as TGTGCCAGCAGATACCCGGGGACCCAACAGGATACGCAGTATTTT. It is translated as CASRYPGTQQDTQYF.